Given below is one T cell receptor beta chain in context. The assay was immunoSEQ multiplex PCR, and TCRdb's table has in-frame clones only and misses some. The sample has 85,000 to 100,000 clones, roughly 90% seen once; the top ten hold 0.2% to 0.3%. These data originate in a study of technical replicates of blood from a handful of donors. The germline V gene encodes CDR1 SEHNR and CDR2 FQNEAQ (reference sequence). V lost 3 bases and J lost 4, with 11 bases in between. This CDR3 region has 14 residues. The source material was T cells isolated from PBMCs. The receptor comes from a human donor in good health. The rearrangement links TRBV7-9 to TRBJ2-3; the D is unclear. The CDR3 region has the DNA TGTGCCAGCAGCTTCGAAGATGCGGCAGATACGCAGTATTTT. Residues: CASSFEDAADTQYF.